Shown below are 17 T cell receptor beta chains from a single sample sequenced in a study of cytomegalovirus exposure and HLA in healthy donors. This PCR relied on a set of 60 Vbeta primers and 13 Jbeta primers. The protocol was immunoSEQ multiplex PCR, while the TCRdb copy is restricted to in-frame clones and leaves out a portion. In the table there are 200,000 or so clones, around 80% of which are singletons. Sequencing used PBMCs. The source is a woman aged 18-29 years in good health and CMV-seropositive.

V and J are TRBV18 and TRBJ1-2; TRBD1 matches at 7 bases. Germline V gene data show CDR1 as KGHSH and CDR2 as LQKENI. The CDR3 covers 15 residues. The junction had 5 bases not matched to a gene; V was cut back by 3 bases and J by 1 base. The CDR3 sequence is CASSPSDRINYGYTF. The DNA of the CDR3 is TGTGCCAGCTCACCGTCGGACAGGATTAACTATGGCTACACCTTC.

This chain uses TRBV11-3 with TRBJ2-3; the match to TRBD1 covers 10 bases. J was trimmed by 5 bases and V by 8 bases; bases with no gene match: 16. CDR1 and CDR2 (germline): SGHNT, YENEEA. This CDR3 spans 17 amino acids. CDR3 amino acids: CASHQGLGTGVGDTQYF. In DNA form, the CDR3 reads TGTGCCAGCCACCAAGGGTTGGGGACAGGGGTGGGAGATACGCAGTATTTT. The variable domain in full, completed from reference TRBV11-3 and TRBJ2-3, reads EAGVVQSPRYKIIEKKQPVAFWCNPISGHNTLYWYLQNLGQGPELLIRYENEEAVDDSQLPKDRFSAERLKGVDSTLKIQPAELGDSAVYLCASHQGLGTGVGDTQYFGPGTRLTVL.

This clone was detected once. V usage is TRBV29-1 and J usage is TRBJ2-2; 12 positions match TRBD1. The germline CDR1 and CDR2 sequences are SQVTM and ANQGSEA. V shed 1 base and J 4 bases; nucleotides not matched to a gene: 13. This CDR3 has 19 residues. The CDR3 region is CSVEVLGTGGLLSTGELFF. In DNA form, the CDR3 reads TGCAGCGTTGAAGTGTTGGGGACAGGGGGCTTATTGAGCACCGGGGAGCTGTTTTTT.

The chain has TRBV9 and TRBJ2-1; D is perhaps TRBD1 (6 bases). Trimming stripped 0 bases from V and 6 bases from J, with 19 bases between. CDR3 length equals 17 residues. Per the germline V gene, CDR1 is SGDLS and CDR2 is YYNGEE. The CDR3 sequence is CASSVALSGQRFNEQFF. The CDR3 nucleotides read TGTGCCAGCAGCGTAGCTCTTTCCGGACAGCGCTTCAATGAGCAGTTCTTC.

The J gene is TRBJ2-5, the V gene TRBV4-1, with 16 bases that match TRBD2. V shed 4 bases, J shed 5 bases, and the junction held 13 bases outside the gene matches. This CDR3 comprises 19 residues. CDR1 MGHRA and CDR2 YSYEKL come from the germline V gene. The CDR3 DNA reads as TGCGCCAGCAGCCGCGGGACTAGCGGGGGGGTGCCTTGGTCCGAGACCCAGTACTTC. It specifies CASSRGTSGGVPWSETQYF.

With regard to this clone: The sample has other DNA sequences that encode this CDR3 too. The J gene is TRBJ2-5, the V gene TRBV19, with D possibly matching TRBD2 (6 bases). This CDR3 contains 13 residues. Germline V gene lookup returns CDR1 LNHDA and CDR2 SQIVND (reference sequence). Trimming removed 3 bases from V and 5 bases from J, with 10 bases in between. CDR3 nucleotides: TGTGCCAGTAGTATCGCGCGGGGCGAGACCCAGTACTTC. This codes for CASSIARGETQYF.

This clone appeared once. One junction end does not reproduce the germline sequence, and a read error may be involved. Other DNA variants within this sample encode the same CDR3. The chain links TRBV15 to TRBJ2-3; D might be TRBD1 (6 bases). The germline V gene encodes CDR1 LNHNV and CDR2 YYDKDF (reference sequence). The CDR3 has 16 residues. The CDR3: CATSREYGQLTDTQYF. The CDR3 region has the DNA TGCGCCACCAGCAGAGAGTACGGACAGCTCACAGATACGCAGTATTTT.

The chain links TRBV2 to TRBJ1-6, with 9 bases that match TRBD1. J lost 10 bases, V lost 5 bases, and 9 bases had no gene match. The length of the CDR3 is 15 residues. In germline, CDR1 is SNHLY, CDR2 FYNNEI. The CDR3 DNA reads TGTGCCAGCAGTCCCACGGACAGGGGAGAATCACCCCTCCACTTT. Protein product: CASSPTDRGESPLHF. The full variable domain, rest sourced from reference TRBV2 and TRBJ1-6, is EPEVTQTPSHQVTQMGQEVILRCVPISNHLYFYWYRQILGQKVEFLVSFYNNEISEKSEIFDDQFSVERPDGSNFTLKIRSTKLEDSAMYFCASSPTDRGESPLHFGNGTRLTVT.

This sequence joins TRBV19 and TRBJ2-2; D is perhaps TRBD2 (6 bases). V was trimmed by 6 bases and J by 7 bases, leaving 15 bases between them. The CDR3 covers 14 residues. Germline values: CDR1 LNHDA, CDR2 SQIVND (reference sequence). CDR3 sequence reads: CASSFGGEVGELFF. In DNA, the CDR3 is TGTGCCAGTAGCTTTGGCGGGGAGGTCGGGGAGCTGTTTTTT.

The chain has TRBV29-1 and TRBJ2-1, with 10 bases matching TRBD2. V shed 6 bases and J 6 bases; nucleotides not matched to a gene: 8. The CDR3 extends over 14 amino acids. CDR1 and CDR2 (germline): SQVTM, ANQGSEA. The CDR3 DNA reads as TGCAGCGTCGCTATAGCGGGGGGAGGCAATGAGCAGTTCTTC. Amino acid sequence: CSVAIAGGGNEQFF.

The chain couples TRBV4-2 to TRBJ2-5, with TRBD2 identical over 12 bases. Losses at the gene ends were 3 bases for V and 5 bases for J; bases not matched to a gene: 13. The CDR3 runs 18 residues. Germline V gene lookup returns CDR1 LGHNA and CDR2 YNFKEQ. CDR3 in DNA: TGTGCCAGCAGCCAGGAGCCTAGCGGGGGGGCCTTTCCCGAGACCCAGTACTTC. Translation: CASSQEPSGGAFPETQYF.

J is TRBJ1-2 and V is TRBV30, with 9 bases lining up with TRBD1. Germline lookup yields CDR1 GTSNPN and CDR2 SVGIG (reference sequence). CDR3 length equals 13 residues. J was trimmed by 8 bases and V by 4 bases; bases with no gene match: 8. The CDR3 region is CAWTPTGGGGYTF. CDR3 DNA: TGTGCCTGGACCCCAACAGGGGGCGGAGGCTACACCTTC.

The chain recombines TRBV5-5 with TRBJ1-4; the match to TRBD1 covers 8 bases. Germline-derived CDR1 and CDR2 are SGHKS and YYEKEE (reference sequence). The CDR3 spans 14 residues. V lost 3 bases, J lost 3 bases, and 1 base stayed unmatched. Here the CDR3 reads CASSSDRANEKLFF. Here the CDR3 DNA reads TGTGCCAGCAGCTCGGACAGGGCTAATGAAAAACTGTTTTTT.

The chain links TRBV19 to TRBJ1-3; no reliable D call. Germline-derived CDR1 and CDR2 are LNHDA and SQIVND (reference sequence). Trimming cost V 2 bases and J 0 bases, with 8 bases left between them. The CDR3 has 15 residues. The CDR3 DNA is TGTGCCAGTAGTATACATGCGGACTCTGGAAACACCATATATTTT. It yields the protein CASSIHADSGNTIYF.

V and J are TRBV9 and TRBJ1-1, with TRBD1 as a possible D gene (5 bases). The CDR3 sequence is 16 residues long. Per the germline V gene, CDR1 is SGDLS and CDR2 is YYNGEE. The ends were cut back, 1 base at V and 1 base at J, with 14 bases in the middle. In nucleotides, the CDR3 is TGTGCCAGCAGCGTACTCCCGGGGGAAGCGAACACTGAAGCTTTCTTT. This encodes CASSVLPGEANTEAFF.

V and J are TRBV14 and TRBJ1-2, with D possibly TRBD1 on 5 matching bases. There are 12 residues in the CDR3. Germline CDR1 reads SGHDN; CDR2 reads FVKESK. V gave up 3 bases and J gave up 7 bases, with 9 bases separating them. The CDR3 DNA reads as TGTGCCAGCAGCCAGCAGGGTTTTGGCTACACCTTC. Protein product: CASSQQGFGYTF.

The chain recombines TRBV5-6 with TRBJ2-3, with D tentatively TRBD1 (5 bases). Germline CDR1 reads SGHDT; CDR2 reads YYEEEE. This CDR3 has 18 residues. Trimming removed 0 bases at V and 4 bases at J, with 21 bases between. CDR3 bases: TGTGCCAGCAGCTTGGTGGGGTGGGGCTCCCAAGACGCAGATACGCAGTATTTT. The encoded protein is CASSLVGWGSQDADTQYF.